This T cell receptor (beta chain) was found in a study of T cell repertoires in cytomegalovirus infection (dated by TCRdb to 2018 to 2020). Concerning the study at large: Donor HLA type was relevant to the analysis, as public TCR beta signatures indicated carriage of CMV infection together with the matching HLA type.

The instrument was an Illumina HiSeq 1500. TCRdb passed the public sequencing reads through fastp at Q25 and MiXCR, retaining productive beta sequences. Entries that share a CDR3 protein sequence are merged under the most common genes and DNA. The sample table shows around 450,000 distinct CDR3 sequences, and roughly 10% are seen once. 10% of the sample is in the top ten clones. From its cysteine to its phenylalanine, the CDR3 spans 15 amino acids. Only CDR3 DNA remains: 45 bases, in frame from the first base. Ends trimmed: V by 2 bases, J by 3 bases; bases unmatched to a gene: 3. The germline V gene (reference sequence) sets CDR1 to SEHNR and CDR2 to FQNEAQ. In this sample, this clonotype turned up many times. Its cognate antigen has yet to be identified. Base quality data are lacking; no much larger clone is found one base away. On the study overall, not on this receptor specifically: In both this cohort and an independent cohort of over 350 donors, the cumulative frequency of public TCR beta family members distinguished carriers of CMV infection plus the relevant HLA type. The ex vivo response was dominated by HLA-C-restricted CMV-specific TCR beta clonotypes, which also provided the single most frequent clonotype in two of eight donors.

Rearrangement joined TRBV7-9 to TRBJ2-1; TRBD2 aligns with 8 central bases. Sequencing used PBMCs. The TCR originated in a human donor in good health (CMV status not recorded). Some clones in this sample may be carry-over from other donors' samples. The CDR3 has the sequence CASSLNGRGYNEQFF. The nucleotides read TGTGCCAGCAGCTTAAACGGGAGGGGCTACAATGAGCAGTTCTTC.